The T cell receptor beta chain described here comes from a study of T-cell reconstitution after alpha-beta-depleted transplantation in children. The study's findings and limits: Expanded graft clones, several hundred of them, were reportedly the source of alpha-beta T cells about two months after transplant. Several patients had high TCRbeta diversity at day 60; it came from surviving recipient T cells and thymic progenitors.

Preparation of the TCRbeta library was carried out with unique molecular identifiers. TCRdb re-called the PCR reads with MiXCR, one entry per CDR3 protein. The sample records approximately 650,000 distinct CDR3 sequences, around 13% being singletons. V dropped 4 bases and J dropped 1 base, with 11 bases sitting between them. The CDR3 is 15 amino acids. Germline CDR1 is SGHRS and CDR2 is YFSETQ. This clonotype was counted at least ten times. Its antigen is unidentified. The chain couples TRBV5-1 to TRBJ2-2; D remains ambiguous. The source material was PBMCs, sampled before TCRalphabeta/CD19-depleted stem cell transplant. The receptor's source is a girl aged 2 to 9 with congenital amegakaryocytic thrombocytopenia, due to receive a stem cell transplant. The CDR3 DNA sequence: TGCGCCAGCAGCCAATCGCGACAGAACACCGGGGAGCTGTTTTTT. Its protein product is CASSQSRQNTGELFF. Combining the CDR3 with reference TRBV5-1 and TRBJ2-2 gives the whole variable domain KAGVTQTPRYLIKTRGQQVTLSCSPISGHRSVSWYQQTPGQGLQFLFEYFSETQRNKGNFPGRFSGRQFSNSRSEMNVSTLELGDSALYLCASSQSRQNTGELFFGEGSRLTVL.